This T cell receptor beta chain was retrieved from a study of blood T cells in healthy people across ages. Whole-study findings and limits: Estimated diversity across one million T cells was deemed an underestimate.

In terms of origin and age, donors were healthy Caucasian individuals from Russia aged about 6 to 95. Drawn from each donor were roughly 9.4 milliliters of peripheral blood. Each sample provided at least 6 micrograms of extracted total RNA. Note on this clonotype: The antigen is undetermined.

This CDR3 comprises 16 residues. A second roughly 6 to 11 cycle PCR used barcoded and J-beta primers. TCRdb reprocessed the 5' RACE reads with MiXCR, giving one entry per CDR3 protein. The table lists 650,000 to 1,000,000 distinct CDR3 sequences, less than 60% of them singletons, with roughly 18% in the top ten. The sequenced sample consisted of blood. This chain joins TRBV21-1 and TRBJ2-7; TRBD2 is the table's D call and was not checked against the DNA. TRBV21-1 is listed as a pseudogene. The clonotype comes from an elderly man in good health. The CDR3 protein is CASSKVLAGGPREQYF. The CDR3 nucleotides read TGTGCCAGCAGCAAAGTGTTAGCGGGAGGGCCCCGGGAGCAGTACTTC.